These T cell receptor beta chains were read from a single sample in a study of response to subunit inactivated influenza vaccine. MiXCR, run by TCRdb on the RT-PCR reads, gives a single entry per CDR3 protein. The data contain over 400,000 distinct CDR3 sequences, 13% of them singletons. The starting material was PBMCs from blood, obtained 45 days after vaccination. Every receptor here comes from a man aged 50 to 60 who received an inactivated influenza vaccine. CDR3s include the opening cysteine and the closing phenylalanine or tryptophan. D genes are given only for firm matches. Only part of the rows carry a size: once, few, many, or a class if the clone is expanded.

j_call: TRBJ1-5
clone_size: few
d_call: -
v_call: TRBV28
cdr3_nt: TGTGCCAGCAGGCTATCAGGGAATCCCAGGCAGCCCCAGCATTTT
cdr3_aa: CASRLSGNPRQPQHF

j_call: TRBJ2-2
clone_size: few
d_call: TRBD1
v_call: TRBV9
cdr3_nt: TGTGCCAGCAGCGTAGAGAAGGGGGCGCCGACGGGGGAGCTGTTTTTT
cdr3_aa: CASSVEKGAPTGELFF

j_call: TRBJ1-5
clone_size: -
d_call: -
v_call: TRBV29-1
cdr3_nt: TGCAGCGTTGCCCTTCCCAGATTTGGCAATCAGCCCCAGCATTTT
cdr3_aa: CSVALPRFGNQPQHF

j_call: TRBJ2-7
clone_size: -
d_call: TRBD2
v_call: TRBV5-4
cdr3_nt: TGTGCCAGCAGCCGTGGGGCTAGCGGACCTCGGGAGCAGTACTTC
cdr3_aa: CASSRGASGPREQYF

j_call: TRBJ1-3
clone_size: few
d_call: -
v_call: TRBV29-1
cdr3_nt: TGCAGCGTTGAATTCGGGGGAAACACCATATATTTT
cdr3_aa: CSVEFGGNTIYF

j_call: TRBJ2-2
clone_size: few
d_call: TRBD2
v_call: TRBV20-1
cdr3_nt: TGCAGTGCTGGAAGACTAGCGGGAGGGCGGGAGCTGTTTTTT
cdr3_aa: CSAGRLAGGRELFF

j_call: TRBJ2-5
clone_size: few
d_call: -
v_call: TRBV24-1
cdr3_nt: TGTGCCACCAGTGAACCCGACTCGCAAGAGACCCAGTACTTC
cdr3_aa: CATSEPDSQETQYF

j_call: TRBJ2-3
clone_size: many
d_call: TRBD2
v_call: TRBV7-2
cdr3_nt: TGTGCCAGCAGCCAAGCTAGCGGGAGGGCCGTGTATACGCAGTATTTT
cdr3_aa: CASSQASGRAVYTQYF

j_call: TRBJ2-7
clone_size: few
d_call: -
v_call: TRBV6-1
cdr3_nt: TGTGCCAGCAGGGGGACTTGGAGGACCGGGGAGCAGTACTTC
cdr3_aa: CASRGTWRTGEQYF

j_call: TRBJ2-7
clone_size: -
d_call: TRBD1
v_call: TRBV11-2
cdr3_nt: TGTGCCAGCAGCGCTACGTCCGGGACAGGGCTTACCTACGAGCAGTACTTC
cdr3_aa: CASSATSGTGLTYEQYF

j_call: TRBJ1-4
clone_size: many
d_call: -
v_call: TRBV20-1
cdr3_nt: TGCAGTGCAAGCCGGGAGATTGGGGAAAAACTGTTTTTT
cdr3_aa: CSASREIGEKLFF

j_call: TRBJ2-3
clone_size: -
d_call: -
v_call: TRBV19
cdr3_nt: TGTGCCAGTAGTGAGACCCGCACAGATACGCAGTATTTT
cdr3_aa: CASSETRTDTQYF

j_call: TRBJ2-7
clone_size: -
d_call: -
v_call: TRBV5-5
cdr3_nt: TGTGCCAGCAGCTTGGACGGAGCTAGCTCCTACGAGCAGTACTTC
cdr3_aa: CASSLDGASSYEQYF

j_call: TRBJ2-7
clone_size: -
d_call: -
v_call: TRBV20-1
cdr3_nt: TGCAGTGCCCCAAGACTACCTACCTACGAGCAGTACTTC
cdr3_aa: CSAPRLPTYEQYF

j_call: TRBJ2-1
clone_size: many
d_call: -
v_call: TRBV4-2
cdr3_nt: TGTGCCAGCAGCCAAGAGGGGTATGATGATGAGCAGTTCTTC
cdr3_aa: CASSQEGYDDEQFF

j_call: TRBJ2-7
clone_size: -
d_call: TRBD1
v_call: TRBV10-3
cdr3_nt: TGTGCCATCAACCAGGGGGCCTCCTACGAGCAGTACTTC
cdr3_aa: CAINQGASYEQYF

j_call: TRBJ1-1
clone_size: many
d_call: TRBD1
v_call: TRBV4-2
cdr3_nt: TGTGCCAGCAGCCAATACACCGGGACAGGGGGTCGGAACACTGAAGCTTTCTTT
cdr3_aa: CASSQYTGTGGRNTEAFF

j_call: TRBJ2-1
clone_size: many
d_call: -
v_call: TRBV12-3/TRBV12-4
cdr3_nt: TGTGCCAGCAGGTCGGCCACCGAGCAGTTCTTC
cdr3_aa: CASRSATEQFF

j_call: TRBJ1-4
clone_size: -
d_call: TRBD1
v_call: TRBV4-3
cdr3_nt: TGCGCCAGCAGCCTGACAGGGGACGGAGAAAAACTGTTTTTT
cdr3_aa: CASSLTGDGEKLFF

j_call: TRBJ1-2
clone_size: -
d_call: TRBD1
v_call: TRBV6-1
cdr3_nt: TGTGCCAGCAGACCTACAGGGGGAAACTATGGCTACACCTTC
cdr3_aa: CASRPTGGNYGYTF

j_call: TRBJ2-1
clone_size: -
d_call: -
v_call: TRBV20-1
cdr3_nt: TGCAGTGCTAGCACCCCGGCTAGGATTTCCTACAATGAGCAGTTCTTC
cdr3_aa: CSASTPARISYNEQFF

j_call: TRBJ2-7
clone_size: many
d_call: -
v_call: TRBV15
cdr3_nt: TGTGCCACCAGCAGGGACAGATCCTACGAGCAGTACTTC
cdr3_aa: CATSRDRSYEQYF

j_call: TRBJ1-1
clone_size: many
d_call: -
v_call: TRBV20-1
cdr3_nt: TGCAGTGCGCGGACAATGAACACTGAAGCTTTCTTT
cdr3_aa: CSARTMNTEAFF

j_call: TRBJ1-1
clone_size: few
d_call: -
v_call: TRBV4-1
cdr3_nt: TGCGCCAGCAGCGAGAAAGCATTACAGGAACTTGAAGCTTTCTTT
cdr3_aa: CASSEKALQELEAFF

j_call: TRBJ2-3
clone_size: few
d_call: -
v_call: TRBV20-1
cdr3_nt: TGCAGTGCTAGACCCGATACGCAGTATTTT
cdr3_aa: CSARPDTQYF

j_call: TRBJ2-1
clone_size: -
d_call: TRBD2
v_call: TRBV10-3
cdr3_nt: TGTGCCATCAATGCTGGGACTAGCGGGGATTACAATGAGCAGTTCTTC
cdr3_aa: CAINAGTSGDYNEQFF

j_call: TRBJ2-3
clone_size: few
d_call: TRBD1
v_call: TRBV23-1
cdr3_nt: TGCGCCAGCAGTCACCCCCTACCGGGACAGGGAGGGGGCACAGATACGCAGTATTTT
cdr3_aa: CASSHPLPGQGGGTDTQYF

j_call: TRBJ2-7
clone_size: -
d_call: -
v_call: TRBV6-2/TRBV6-3
cdr3_nt: TGTGCCAGCAGTCCGCTACCCTACGAGCAGTACTTC
cdr3_aa: CASSPLPYEQYF

j_call: TRBJ2-1
clone_size: -
d_call: -
v_call: TRBV14
cdr3_nt: TGTGCCAGCAGCCCCACTTCTGGGGCCCTAACCTACAATGAGCAGTTCTTC
cdr3_aa: CASSPTSGALTYNEQFF

j_call: TRBJ2-1
clone_size: many
d_call: TRBD2
v_call: TRBV27
cdr3_nt: TGTGCCAGCAGTTTACTAGCGGGAGGTTCCAATGAGCAGTTCTTC
cdr3_aa: CASSLLAGGSNEQFF

j_call: TRBJ2-7
clone_size: -
d_call: -
v_call: TRBV5-4
cdr3_nt: TGTGCCAGCAGCGAATTCGGGACACCTAACTACGAGCAGTACTTC
cdr3_aa: CASSEFGTPNYEQYF

j_call: TRBJ2-7
clone_size: few
d_call: TRBD1
v_call: TRBV28
cdr3_nt: TGTGCCAGCAGTTTACCGGACAGGGCAAGGGAGCAGTACTTC
cdr3_aa: CASSLPDRAREQYF

j_call: TRBJ1-5
clone_size: -
d_call: -
v_call: TRBV28
cdr3_nt: TGTGCCAGCAGTTTCGGACGGATTCCCTATCAGCCCCAGCATTTT
cdr3_aa: CASSFGRIPYQPQHF

j_call: TRBJ2-3
clone_size: -
d_call: TRBD1
v_call: TRBV4-3
cdr3_nt: TGCGCCAGCAGCCCGCAGGGGACAGGGGGATACTACACAGATACGCAGTATTTT
cdr3_aa: CASSPQGTGGYYTDTQYF

j_call: TRBJ2-1
clone_size: few
d_call: TRBD2
v_call: TRBV28
cdr3_nt: TGTGCCAGCAGTCCCCTGAGGCTAGCGGGAGTAGTGAATGAGCAGTTCTTC
cdr3_aa: CASSPLRLAGVVNEQFF

j_call: TRBJ2-7
clone_size: -
d_call: TRBD2
v_call: TRBV5-1
cdr3_nt: TGCGCCAGCAACCCTAGCGGGGGCCGCTACGAGCAGTACTTC
cdr3_aa: CASNPSGGRYEQYF

j_call: TRBJ2-7
clone_size: few
d_call: -
v_call: TRBV29-1
cdr3_nt: TGCAGCGCCCAAAGTCCCGGGCCCAAGCAGTACTTC
cdr3_aa: CSAQSPGPKQYF

j_call: TRBJ2-7
clone_size: -
d_call: TRBD1
v_call: TRBV12-3/TRBV12-4
cdr3_nt: TGTGCCAGCAGTTTAGGCCCCGGGACAGGGGGCTACGAGCAGTACTTC
cdr3_aa: CASSLGPGTGGYEQYF

j_call: TRBJ2-2
clone_size: -
d_call: -
v_call: TRBV29-1
cdr3_nt: TGCAGCGTGATGGGGGCTAACACCGGGGAGCTGTTTTTT
cdr3_aa: CSVMGANTGELFF

j_call: TRBJ2-1
clone_size: few
d_call: TRBD2
v_call: TRBV14
cdr3_nt: TGTGCCAGCAGCTCAAGAGCAAGACTAGCGATAAATGAGCAGTTCTTC
cdr3_aa: CASSSRARLAINEQFF

j_call: TRBJ2-3
clone_size: many
d_call: -
v_call: TRBV5-1
cdr3_nt: TGTGCCAGCAGCTTATTGTCAACAGATACGCAGTATTTT
cdr3_aa: CASSLLSTDTQYF

j_call: TRBJ2-3
clone_size: -
d_call: TRBD1
v_call: TRBV15
cdr3_nt: TGTGCCACCTGGGACAGGCTGACAGATACGCAGTATTTT
cdr3_aa: CATWDRLTDTQYF

j_call: TRBJ2-5
clone_size: -
d_call: -
v_call: TRBV30
cdr3_nt: TGTGCCTGGAGCCTCGGCCGAGAGACCCAGTACTTC
cdr3_aa: CAWSLGRETQYF

j_call: TRBJ2-2
clone_size: -
d_call: -
v_call: TRBV13
cdr3_nt: TGTGCCAGCATCATTCGACTGACGAACACCGGGGAGCTGTTTTTT
cdr3_aa: CASIIRLTNTGELFF

j_call: TRBJ2-1
clone_size: many
d_call: TRBD2
v_call: TRBV5-1
cdr3_nt: TGCGCCAGCAGCCCCGGGACTAGCTCCTACAATGAGCAGTTCTTC
cdr3_aa: CASSPGTSSYNEQFF

j_call: TRBJ2-1
clone_size: few
d_call: -
v_call: TRBV7-2
cdr3_nt: TGTGCCAGCAGCTTAGCAGGGGCTGGTCCCTACAATGAGCAGTTCTTC
cdr3_aa: CASSLAGAGPYNEQFF

j_call: TRBJ1-1
clone_size: few
d_call: -
v_call: TRBV7-9
cdr3_nt: TGTGCCAGCAGCGGGGCGAACAGGGTGGTCTTT
cdr3_aa: CASSGANRVVF

j_call: TRBJ2-1
clone_size: few
d_call: -
v_call: TRBV10-1
cdr3_nt: TGCGCCAGCAGTTTGTCAGGGAAGACTAACAATGAGCAGTTCTTC
cdr3_aa: CASSLSGKTNNEQFF

j_call: TRBJ2-2
clone_size: -
d_call: TRBD2
v_call: TRBV6-1
cdr3_nt: TGTGCCAGCGGGGGGGGACTATTAATCGCGCGGGAGCTGTTTTTT
cdr3_aa: CASGGGLLIARELFF

j_call: TRBJ2-5
clone_size: many
d_call: TRBD1
v_call: TRBV20-1
cdr3_nt: TGCAGTGCTAGACCACAGGGGCGAGAGACCCAGTACTTC
cdr3_aa: CSARPQGRETQYF

j_call: TRBJ2-1
clone_size: few
d_call: -
v_call: TRBV5-1
cdr3_nt: TGCGCCAGCAGTCAGGAGACTAATCCCTCCAATGAGCAGTTCTTC
cdr3_aa: CASSQETNPSNEQFF

j_call: TRBJ2-5
clone_size: few
d_call: -
v_call: TRBV21-1
cdr3_nt: TGTGCCAGGGGGGGGGCCGGAAGATACCAAGAGACCCAGTACTTC
cdr3_aa: CARGGAGRYQETQYF

j_call: TRBJ1-5
clone_size: few
d_call: -
v_call: TRBV20-1
cdr3_nt: TGCAGTGCTGAGGGGGACACCAGCAATCAGCCCCAGCATTTT
cdr3_aa: CSAEGDTSNQPQHF